A selection of T cell receptor beta chains follows, all from one sample in a study of lymphopenia after photon versus proton radiotherapy. Here immunoSEQ multiplex PCR was the method, and the copy in TCRdb shows in-frame clones only, minus some. This sample has about 16,000 clones, with approximately 84% found just once. Material: peripheral blood, obtained from a patient treated with proton-based radiotherapy. The receptor set was obtained from a man between 70 and 80 years old with pancreatic cancer. Both conserved end residues are part of each CDR3. Each record gives: clone size, D gene, J gene, V gene, CDR3 protein, CDR3 DNA. A D gene is named only where the DNA matches it firmly. Clone size is not always given. Where it is, it says once, few, many or a class for expanded clones.

NA | TRBD1 | TRBJ2-3 | TRBV5-1 | CASSLEGRGHSDTQYF | TGCGCCAGCAGCTTGGAAGGCAGGGGGCATTCAGATACGCAGTATTTT
NA | NA | TRBJ1-1 | TRBV4-1 | CASSRPIPPGAFF | TGCGCCAGCAGCCGCCCTATCCCTCCTGGAGCTTTCTTT
NA | NA | TRBJ2-7 | TRBV29-1 | CSVAPGLAEQYF | TGCAGCGTTGCTCCGGGGCTTGCCGAGCAGTACTTC
NA | TRBD2 | TRBJ2-3 | TRBV4-1 | CASSQSDGGLAGGQLTDTQYF | TGCGCCAGCAGCCAATCCGACGGGGGACTAGCGGGGGGCCAACTCACAGATACGCAGTATTTT
few | NA | TRBJ1-4 | TRBV19 | CASRVQEATNEKLFF | TGTGCCAGTAGGGTACAGGAGGCAACTAATGAAAAACTGTTTTTT
NA | NA | TRBJ1-1 | TRBV13 | CASAHGIRNTEAFF | TGTGCCAGCGCACATGGTATACGAAACACTGAAGCTTTCTTT
NA | NA | TRBJ1-6 | TRBV6-1 | CASSGTASNSPLHF | TGTGCCAGCAGTGGGACAGCCTCTAATTCACCCCTCCACTTT
NA | NA | TRBJ2-6 | TRBV7-9 | CASSRPSGARGANVLTF | TGTGCCAGCAGTCGCCCGTCGGGGGCGCGAGGGGCCAACGTCCTGACTTTC
NA | NA | TRBJ2-3 | TRBV7-6 | CASSLAFSATQYF | TGTGCCAGCAGCTTAGCGTTTTCGGCTACGCAGTATTTT
NA | NA | TRBJ2-1 | TRBV9 | CASSVGGGDEQFF | TGTGCCAGCAGCGTAGGCGGGGGCGATGAGCAGTTCTTC
NA | NA | TRBJ2-3 | TRBV5-8 | CASSLTNTDTQYF | TGTGCCAGCAGCTTGACTAACACAGATACGCAGTATTTT